A single TCR beta chain is shown here with its context. The target antigen is unknown. This table comes from immunoSEQ multiplex PCR, and its TCRdb copy is limited to in-frame clones, with some not included. The profile shows tens of thousands of clones, about 85% of them singletons. This entry belongs to a study of regulatory dendritic cells for organ transplantation. Study-wide points: The most alloreactive TCR clonotypes were found in resting memory CD8+ cells.

Trimming left V 4 bases short and J 7 bases short, with 23 bases between. The germline CDR1 and CDR2 sequences are SGHNT and YYREEE (reference sequence). The CDR3 consists of 16 residues. CFSE-labeled sorted T cells met regulatory or mature dendritic cells for over 4 days. Memory T cells were CD45RO+, naive were CD45RA+, sorted by FACS. The sample taken for sequencing was naive CD4+ T cells from blood cultured with dendritic cells. Specified subset: CD45RA+ naive T cells. The source is a human donor in good health. The chain employs TRBV5-4 and TRBJ1-1; a weak D match, TRBD1 (5 bases). The CDR3 coding sequence is TGTGCCAGCAGCCCCCTTCCTGGGGGTGGGTCTCTTGAAGCTTTCTTT. As protein: CASSPLPGGGSLEAFF.